This entry concerns a single T cell receptor beta chain. The antigen is undetermined. Regions amplified from RNA transcripts were the TCR beta CDR3 regions. The HTBI primer set served for first-round RT-PCR of the TCR CDR3. TCRdb processed the multiplex PCR reads anew with MiXCR; each CDR3 protein has one entry. The sample has about 640,000 distinct CDR3 sequences; more than 20% are singletons. This sample stems from a study of T cells in Graves' hyperthyroidism and ophthalmopathy. Reasons for excluding patients were uncontrolled infection, other autoimmune disease, pregnancy or lactation. Whole-study results and caveats: Blood also showed most of the thyroid clonotypes that were expanded above 0.001. Ophthalmopathy, as predicted by the model, came a median around 6 months after the prediction.

Material: blood. The sequence came from a man aged 25 to 40 with Graves' ophthalmopathy.

CDR3 sequence reads: CASSQDGGNTGELFF. The CDR3 DNA sequence: TGTGCCAGCAGCCAAGACGGGGGCAACACCGGGGAGCTGTTTTTT. The chain couples TRBV14 to TRBJ2-2; tentatively, D is TRBD1 or TRBD2 (6 bases each). V was clipped by 0 bases and J by 2 bases, with 7 bases between them. The germline V gene has CDR1 SGHDN and CDR2 FVKESK. CDR3 length: 15 amino acids.